Sequencing of this T cell receptor beta chain was carried out in a study of T cell repertoires in cytomegalovirus infection. About the research overall: An indication of both CMV infection and matching HLA type came from public TCR beta signatures.

V was pared by 4 bases and J by 6 bases, with 10 bases of the junction left unmatched. This CDR3 comprises 15 residues. From germline, CDR1 is KGHSH and CDR2 LQKENI. Overall study findings and caveats: Ex vivo responses were dominated by HLA-C-restricted CMV-specific TCR beta clonotypes.

This clonotype occurred a few times. Its antigen remains unidentified. Via MiXCR, TCRdb re-called the reads, giving one row per CDR3 protein. Here the sample spans hundreds of thousands of distinct CDR3 sequences, about 30% being singletons. The sequence was obtained from a human donor in good health (CMV status not recorded). Some clones in this sample may be carry-over from other donors' samples. Sequences were derived from cultured PBMCs, sampled from culture after CMV antigen stimulation. The chain joins TRBV18 to TRBJ1-2; 8 nucleotides agree with TRBD1. The CDR3 region has the DNA TGTGCCAGCTCACTGTACGGCAGGGGGCAGGATGGCTACACCTTC. Its translation is CASSLYGRGQDGYTF. Complete variable domain (other parts from reference TRBV18 and TRBJ1-2): NAGVMQNPRHLVRRRGQEARLRCSPMKGHSHVYWYRQLPEEGLKFMVYLQKENIIDESGMPKERFSAEFPKEGPSILRIQQVVRGDSAAYFCASSLYGRGQDGYTFGSGTRLTVV.